One and the same sample provided the 6 T cell receptor beta chains below, sequenced in a study of CD8+ T cells in alopecia areata. Sequencing relied on a cDNA template that was reverse transcribed from extracted RNA. The repertoire was sequenced with immunoSEQ multiplex PCR; TCRdb's copy has only in-frame clones and lacks some. The table lists some 170,000 clones, approximately 65% of them singletons. The source material was CD8+ T cells sorted from blood, sampled at week 0. The source is a human donor with alopecia areata.

This clone was counted between two and nine times. V is TRBV5-1 and J is TRBJ2-7; 8 bases are a match to TRBD1. V shed 0 bases and J 0 bases; nucleotides not matched to a gene: 5. Per the germline V gene, CDR1 is SGHRS and CDR2 is YFSETQ. This CDR3 region has 16 residues. CDR3 amino acids: CASSLEGQEISYEQYF. As DNA, the CDR3 is TGCGCCAGCAGCTTGGAGGGACAGGAGATCTCCTACGAGCAGTACTTC.

The sample holds a few counts of this clone. The chain has TRBV2 and TRBJ2-4, with D tentatively TRBD1 (5 bases). V was shortened by 6 bases and J by 0 bases, with 15 bases between the two germline ends. Germline CDR1 and CDR2: SNHLY and FYNNEI. The CDR3 extends over 16 amino acids. The CDR3 DNA follows: TGTGCCAGCAGATTAGGGAACAGGCTAGCCAAAAACATTCAGTACTTC. It codes for CASRLGNRLAKNIQYF.

The table lists this clone with a few counts. The chain couples TRBV7-9 to TRBJ1-1; D gene unclear. This CDR3 is 12 amino acids long. The germline V gene encodes CDR1 SEHNR and CDR2 FQNEAQ (reference sequence). Trimming cost V 5 bases and J 2 bases, with 6 bases left between them. CDR3 sequence (DNA): TGTGCCAGCAGCCCGACCAACACTGAAGCTTTCTTT. The encoded protein is CASSPTNTEAFF.

This chain links TRBV28 with TRBJ1-1; D call uncertain. This CDR3 is built from 13 residues. From germline, CDR1 is MDHEN and CDR2 SYDVKM. The V end was cut by 2 bases, the J end by 5 bases, with 9 bases between. In DNA, the CDR3 is TGTGCCAGCAGTTTACCACTGAGGACTGAAGCTTTCTTT. Residues: CASSLPLRTEAFF.

The chain joins TRBV7-6 to TRBJ2-3, with TRBD2 identical over 8 bases. CDR1 is SGHVS and CDR2 is FNYEAQ in the germline V gene. V shed 5 bases, J shed 0 bases, and the junction held 7 bases outside the gene matches. CDR3 length: 16 amino acids. The CDR3 here is CASSPTSGFSTDTQYF. The CDR3 DNA reads TGTGCCAGCAGCCCAACTAGCGGTTTTAGCACAGATACGCAGTATTTT.

The chain combines TRBV20-1 with TRBJ1-1; D remains ambiguous. There are 11 residues in the CDR3. Trimming took 6 bases from V and 5 from J, leaving 10 bases between them. CDR1 is DFQATT and CDR2 is SNEGSKA in the germline V gene (reference sequence). The CDR3 bases are TGCAGTGCCAGTTGGGGTACTGAAGCTTTCTTT. It translates to CSASWGTEAFF.